The 13 T cell receptor beta chains given below trace back to one sample, sequenced in a study of blood T cell repertoires in COVID-19. Profiling relied on immunoSEQ multiplex PCR, and the TCRdb table lists in-frame clones only, not all of them. The table shows some 47,000 clones, with nearly 90% occurring only once. The sample comprised peripheral blood. The receptors originated from a man in his sixties with active COVID-19.

This chain joins TRBV12-3 or TRBV12-4 and TRBJ2-3, with D tentatively TRBD2 (6 bases). The CDR3 is 12 amino acids. V gave up 6 bases and J gave up 6 bases, with 10 bases separating them. The CDR3 nucleotides are TGTGCCAGCAGCAATGGGGGGGATACGCAGTATTTT. Translated: CASSNGGDTQYF.

This chain uses TRBV5-1 with TRBJ2-7; D unclear. V was cut by 4 bases and J by 5 bases, with 16 bases left in between. The V gene's germline CDR1 is SGHRS and CDR2 YFSETQ. The CDR3 contains 14 residues. The CDR3 bases are TGCGCCAGCAGCCCCCGGGTCGAGTCCAACGAGCAGTACTTC. Its translation: CASSPRVESNEQYF.

The chain joins TRBV7-9 to TRBJ2-7; a weak D match, TRBD2 (6 bases). Per germline, CDR1 SEHNR and CDR2 FQNEAQ (reference sequence). Between the trimmed V and J ends, which lost 1 base and 4 bases, there was a span of 14 bases. The CDR3 is 15 residues long. As DNA, the CDR3 is TGTGCCAGCAGCTTAGTTGGGACTCCCCGTTACGAGCAGTACTTC. Translated: CASSLVGTPRYEQYF.

The chain is built from TRBV7-3 and TRBJ2-3; the match to TRBD2 covers 9 bases. The CDR3 loop spans 14 amino acids. V shed 5 bases, J shed 7 bases, and the junction held 7 bases outside the gene matches. In germline, CDR1 is SGHTA, CDR2 FQGTGA. The CDR3 nucleotides are TGTGCCAGCAGCACTTTAGCGGGAGACTATACGCAGTATTTT. Translated: CASSTLAGDYTQYF.

The rearrangement links TRBV5-1 to TRBJ2-7, with D maybe TRBD1 (6 bases). V was pared by 0 bases and J by 7 bases, with 20 bases between. In germline, CDR1 is SGHRS, CDR2 YFSETQ. The CDR3 has 16 amino acids. The CDR3 nucleotides read TGCGCCAGCAGCTTGGGGTCAGGGGTCCTCAGAGCTGAGCAGTACTTC. Its translation is CASSLGSGVLRAEQYF. The full variable domain, with the rest looked up from reference TRBV5-1 and TRBJ2-7, is KAGVTQTPRYLIKTRGQQVTLSCSPISGHRSVSWYQQTPGQGLQFLFEYFSETQRNKGNFPGRFSGRQFSNSRSEMNVSTLELGDSALYLCASSLGSGVLRAEQYFGPGTRLTVT.

The CDR3 is CASTRTSGRAAETQYF. The CDR3 nucleotides are TGTGCCAGCACCAGGACTAGCGGGAGGGCCGCGGAGACCCAGTACTTC. This chain uses TRBV2 with TRBJ2-5; 15 bases line up with TRBD2. V was clipped by 7 bases and J by 5 bases; unmatched bases: 8. Germline lookup yields CDR1 SNHLY and CDR2 FYNNEI. The CDR3 consists of 16 residues.

The J gene is TRBJ1-2, the V gene TRBV6-1, with D maybe TRBD1 (5 bases). Trimming took off 2 bases at V and 5 bases at J, with 21 bases between the two ends. The CDR3 runs to 17 residues. CDR1 MNHNS and CDR2 SASEGT come from the germline V gene. CDR3 DNA: TGTGCCAGCAGTGAATATGGGGCTCAGCGCATTGTTTATGGCTACACCTTC. Translating gives CASSEYGAQRIVYGYTF.

The table lists this clone with a count of one. The J gene is TRBJ2-2, the V gene TRBV28, with TRBD2 matching over 9 bases. J was trimmed by 7 bases and V by 6 bases; bases with no gene match: 12. Germline V gene lookup returns CDR1 MDHEN and CDR2 SYDVKM. There are 16 residues in the CDR3. The CDR3 DNA is TGTGCCAGCAGCCACTGGGGCGGGAGGGCCTTCGGGGAGCTGTTTTTT. Protein sequence: CASSHWGGRAFGELFF.

With regard to this clone: One junction end does not reproduce the germline sequence, and a read error may be involved. V and J are TRBV5-4 and TRBJ2-7; weak D call: TRBD1 (8 bases). The germline V gene encodes CDR1 SGHNT and CDR2 YYREEE (reference sequence). This CDR3 comprises 12 residues. The CDR3 region has the DNA TGTGCCAGCAGCCGAACCACAGGGGGGGTTTTCTTC. As protein: CASSRTTGGVFF. Full variable domain (rest looked up from reference TRBV5-4 and TRBJ2-7): ETGVTQSPTHLIKTRGQQVTLRCSSQSGHNTVSWYQQALGQGPQFIFQYYREEENGRGNFPPRFSGLQFPNYSSELNVNALELDDSALYLCASSRTTGGVFFGPGTRLTVT.

This clone was counted only a few times. The rearrangement uses TRBV4-1 and TRBJ2-1; 8 bases are shared with TRBD2. Trimming removed 6 bases from V and 8 bases from J; junction bases left unmatched: 6. Germline lookup yields CDR1 MGHRA and CDR2 YSYEKL. The CDR3 contains 13 residues. The CDR3 sequence is CASRGLGEYEQFF. CDR3 nucleotide sequence: TGCGCCAGCAGGGGACTAGGAGAGTATGAGCAGTTCTTC.

The chain carries TRBV11-2 and TRBJ2-3, with 7 positions matching TRBD2. Germline-derived CDR1 and CDR2 are SGHAT and FQNNGV. This CDR3 has 14 amino acids. V shed 4 bases, J shed 1 base, and the junction held 2 bases outside the gene matches. The CDR3 region is CASSYTSGTDTQYF. DNA for the CDR3: TGTGCCAGCAGCTACACTAGCGGCACAGATACGCAGTATTTT.

The chain carries TRBV7-2 and TRBJ1-1, with D perhaps matching TRBD1 (5 bases). The CDR3 spans 14 residues. The V and J ends lost 2 bases and 6 bases respectively, with 13 bases between them. CDR1 and CDR2 from the germline V gene are SGHTA and FQGNSA. CDR3 in amino acids: CASSLTPGGAEAFF. CDR3 DNA: TGTGCCAGCAGCTTAACCCCGGGGGGGGCTGAAGCTTTCTTT.

The chain links TRBV7-2 to TRBJ1-1; TRBD1 matches at 8 bases. V lost 5 bases, J lost 1 base, and 3 bases stayed unmatched. This CDR3 is built from 14 residues. The germline CDR1 and CDR2 sequences are SGHTA and FQGNSA. CDR3 amino acids: CASSQQGGNTEAFF. The CDR3 DNA sequence: TGTGCCAGCAGCCAACAGGGGGGGAACACTGAAGCTTTCTTT.